The following is a TCR beta chain sequence with its context. This sample was taken from a study of blood T cell repertoires in COVID-19. Across the whole study: Researchers got acute and convalescent COVID-19 samples from the United States, Italy and Spain. PBMCs, B-cell-depleted T cells, or T cells were the source of the cDNA or gDNA that made up the material.

The CDR3 length is 17 residues. V was clipped by 0 bases and J by 0 bases; unmatched bases: 6. The germline V gene encodes CDR1 MGHRA and CDR2 YSYEKL. Authors' analysis steps: Nucleated cell counts were estimated from reference gene primer amplification. Here immunoSEQ multiplex PCR was the method, and the copy in TCRdb shows in-frame clones only, minus some. V and J calls and clone size follow that table, whereas D and trimming were derived from the DNA. The sample has 150,000 or so clones, about 86% seen once. The V and J genes are TRBV4-1 and TRBJ2-3; 7 positions agree with TRBD2. Sequencing used peripheral blood. The receptor's source is a woman aged 80 or over with acute or convalescent COVID-19. This CDR3 reads CASSQDTSVDSTDTQYF. The CDR3 DNA follows: TGCGCCAGCAGCCAAGATACTAGCGTAGATAGCACAGATACGCAGTATTTT.